These 31 T cell receptor beta chains were all obtained from the same sample, sequenced in a study of memory CD4+ T cells and cytomegalovirus serostatus. Measured with immunoSEQ multiplex PCR; TCRdb has only the in-frame clones, and not every one. The table has approximately 46,000 clones, roughly 80% seen once. The sort gate was single viable CD3+CD4+CD8-CD45RO+ cells for memory CD4+ T cells. Sequencing used memory CD4+ T cells from blood. The source is an adult in good health and CMV-seropositive.

The chain employs TRBV29-1 and TRBJ2-3, with TRBD1 matching over 9 bases. Germline CDR1 and CDR2: SQVTM and ANQGSEA. V shed 4 bases and J 3 bases; nucleotides not matched to a gene: 5. This CDR3 spans 14 amino acids. The CDR3 here is CSVGQGGGTDTQYF. The CDR3 region has the DNA TGCAGCGTTGGACAGGGGGGTGGGACAGATACGCAGTATTTT.

The chain couples TRBV4-1 to TRBJ1-4; D may be TRBD1 (5 bases). The CDR3 covers 15 residues. Germline loops: CDR1 MGHRA, CDR2 YSYEKL. Between the trimmed V and J ends, which lost 2 bases and 8 bases, there was a span of 15 bases. CDR3 bases: TGCGCCAGCAGCCAACCTATCAGGGAAGGGGAAAAACTGTTTTTT. Encoded protein: CASSQPIREGEKLFF.

The V gene is TRBV5-6, the J gene TRBJ2-7, with 8 bases fitting TRBD1. The CDR3 totals 14 residues. Germline CDR1 SGHDT, CDR2 YYEEEE. V gave up 4 bases and J gave up 2 bases; unmatched junction bases: 5. The CDR3, as DNA: TGTGCCAGCAGCCGGGACAGGTTAACCTACGAGCAGTACTTC. The encoded protein is CASSRDRLTYEQYF. Full variable domain (rest looked up from reference TRBV5-6 and TRBJ2-7): DAGVTQSPTHLIKTRGQQVTLRCSPKSGHDTVSWYQQALGQGPQFIFQYYEEEERQRGNFPDRFSGHQFPNYSSELNVNALLLGDSALYLCASSRDRLTYEQYFGPGTRLTVT.

The V call is TRBV5-1, the J call TRBJ1-3; possible D gene TRBD1, 6 bases. Germline V gene data show CDR1 as SGHRS and CDR2 as YFSETQ. With 0 bases removed from V and 4 bases from J, the gap between germline ends came to 14 bases. The CDR3 extends over 16 amino acids. In DNA, the CDR3 is TGCGCCAGCAGCTTGGGCGTCACAGGGAGCGGAAACACCATATATTTT. It translates to CASSLGVTGSGNTIYF.

The J gene is TRBJ1-1, the V gene TRBV5-1; D call uncertain. V dropped 7 bases and J dropped 8 bases, with 18 bases sitting between them. The CDR3 consists of 13 residues. Germline loops: CDR1 SGHRS, CDR2 YFSETQ. The CDR3 protein is CASAVGKGLEAFF. Here the CDR3 DNA reads TGCGCCAGCGCTGTCGGGAAAGGATTGGAAGCTTTCTTT.

This chain connects TRBV7-2 to TRBJ2-7; D gene uncertain. Germline V gene lookup returns CDR1 SGHTA and CDR2 FQGNSA. The CDR3 is made up of 16 amino acids. V was pared by 1 base and J by 0 bases, with 13 bases between. CDR3 nucleotide sequence: TGTGCCAGCAGCTTAGATCACGAGGCCAACTCCTACGAGCAGTACTTC. This codes for CASSLDHEANSYEQYF.

The rearrangement links TRBV7-2 to TRBJ2-3; TRBD2 agrees at 10 bases. The CDR3 is 16 residues long. V lost 5 bases and J lost 1; bases outside the gene matches: 6. The germline V gene has CDR1 SGHTA and CDR2 FQGNSA. Here the CDR3 reads CASSISGGAGTDTQYF. For the CDR3, the DNA is TGTGCCAGCAGCATAAGCGGGGGGGCCGGCACAGATACGCAGTATTTT. The variable domain in full, with the rest retrieved from reference TRBV7-2 and TRBJ2-3, is GAGVSQSPSNKVTEKGKDVELRCDPISGHTALYWYRQSLGQGLEFLIYFQGNSAPDKSGLPSDRFSAERTGGSVSTLTIQRTQQEDSAVYLCASSISGGAGTDTQYFGPGTRLTVL.

The rearrangement joins TRBV5-1 to TRBJ2-1, with D unclear. With 0 bases removed from V and 2 bases from J, the gap between germline ends came to 3 bases. The CDR3 is 13 amino acids. The germline gives CDR1 SGHRS, CDR2 YFSETQ. The CDR3 reads CASSLGAYNEQFF. CDR3 DNA: TGCGCCAGCAGCTTGGGGGCCTACAATGAGCAGTTCTTC.

The chain couples TRBV5-5 to TRBJ1-4; 7 bases match TRBD1. From germline, CDR1 is SGHKS and CDR2 YYEKEE (reference sequence). V lost 2 bases and J lost 8; bases outside the gene matches: 6. The CDR3 totals 14 residues. CDR3 amino acids: CASSLKYRGEKLFF. In DNA, the CDR3 is TGTGCCAGCAGCTTAAAATACAGGGGCGAAAAACTGTTTTTT.

The CDR3 sequence is CASSPPPRRLAGLKGETQYF. In nucleotides, the CDR3 is TGTGCCAGCTCACCCCCCCCGCGGAGGCTAGCGGGGCTTAAGGGAGAGACCCAGTACTTC. V gene TRBV18 combines with J gene TRBJ2-5; TRBD2 agrees at 9 bases. V shed 3 bases, J shed 4 bases, and the junction held 21 bases outside the gene matches. Germline V CDR1 and CDR2: KGHSH, LQKENI. This CDR3 is built from 20 residues. The full variable domain, with the rest looked up from reference TRBV18 and TRBJ2-5, is NAGVMQNPRHLVRRRGQEARLRCSPMKGHSHVYWYRQLPEEGLKFMVYLQKENIIDESGMPKERFSAEFPKEGPSILRIQQVVRGDSAAYFCASSPPPRRLAGLKGETQYFGPGTRLLVL.

The chain has TRBV9 and TRBJ1-4; 7 positions match TRBD1. This CDR3 comprises 15 residues. Trimming at V came to 5 bases and at J to 3 bases, leaving 7 bases not matched to a gene. Germline values: CDR1 SGDLS, CDR2 YYNGEE. Here the CDR3 reads CASSVTTGANEKLFF. In DNA, the CDR3 is TGTGCCAGCAGTGTAACTACAGGGGCTAATGAAAAACTGTTTTTT.

CDR3 in amino acids: CASSTGRPDHGYTF. The DNA for the CDR3 is TGTGCCAGTAGTACGGGGAGACCAGACCATGGCTACACCTTC. The chain carries TRBV19 and TRBJ1-2; the D is unclear. The germline CDR1 and CDR2 sequences are LNHDA and SQIVND (reference sequence). V was clipped by 4 bases and J by 6 bases, with 15 bases between them. The CDR3 spans 14 residues. The full variable domain, in which reference TRBV19 and TRBJ1-2 provide the parts outside the CDR3, is DGGITQSPKYLFRKEGQNVTLSCEQNLNHDAMYWYRQDPGQGLRLIYYSQIVNDFQKGDIAEGYSVSREKKESFPLTVTSAQKNPTAFYLCASSTGRPDHGYTFGSGTRLTVV.

The chain combines TRBV29-1 with TRBJ1-1; 7 nucleotides align to TRBD1. Per the germline V gene, CDR1 is SQVTM and CDR2 is ANQGSEA. CDR3 length: 14 amino acids. V gave up 5 bases and J gave up 4 bases; unmatched junction bases: 10. The CDR3 spells CSVSAGQKGTEAFF. The CDR3 DNA is TGCAGCGTTTCGGCGGGACAGAAGGGCACTGAAGCTTTCTTT.

J is TRBJ2-1 and V is TRBV7-8; 8 bases align to TRBD2. CDR3 length equals 15 residues. Germline trimming cut 7 bases from V and 8 bases from J; bases unmatched to any gene: 13. Per germline, CDR1 SGHVS and CDR2 FQNEAQ. The chain's CDR3 is CASIPPAGASDEQFF. DNA for the CDR3: TGTGCCAGCATCCCTCCAGCGGGGGCATCGGATGAGCAGTTCTTC.

The rearrangement joins TRBV28 to TRBJ2-7, with unresolved D. This CDR3 has 13 residues. The germline V gene encodes CDR1 MDHEN and CDR2 SYDVKM. V gave up 5 bases and J gave up 6 bases, with 14 bases separating them. The chain's CDR3 is CASSLPTIPEQYF. The CDR3 nucleotides read TGTGCCAGCAGTCTCCCGACAATCCCCGAGCAGTACTTC.

The chain carries TRBV5-1 and TRBJ2-7; 8 bases align to TRBD1. The V and J ends lost 4 bases and 6 bases, in that order; junction bases with no gene match: 12. The CDR3 sequence is 15 residues long. Looked up from germline, CDR1 is SGHRS and CDR2 is YFSETQ. The CDR3 reads CASSQSRDRYGEQYF. In DNA form, the CDR3 reads TGCGCCAGCAGCCAGTCCCGGGACAGGTATGGCGAGCAGTACTTC.

The chain couples TRBV7-2 to TRBJ2-3; 7 bases match TRBD1. Per germline, CDR1 SGHTA and CDR2 FQGNSA. CDR3 length: 15 amino acids. The V gene end was trimmed by 1 base and the J gene end by 2 bases; junction bases not matched to a gene: 3. The CDR3 sequence: CASSLDRGNTDTQYF. The DNA of the CDR3 is TGTGCCAGCAGCTTAGACAGGGGCAACACAGATACGCAGTATTTT. Together with reference TRBV7-2 and TRBJ2-3, the CDR3 gives the full variable domain: GAGVSQSPSNKVTEKGKDVELRCDPISGHTALYWYRQSLGQGLEFLIYFQGNSAPDKSGLPSDRFSAERTGGSVSTLTIQRTQQEDSAVYLCASSLDRGNTDTQYFGPGTRLTVL.

The V call is TRBV7-3, the J call TRBJ2-2, with a tentative D call TRBD1 (6 bases). The CDR3 has 13 residues. Trimming cost V 2 bases and J 7 bases, with 8 bases left between them. Germline-derived CDR1 and CDR2 are SGHTA and FQGTGA. DNA of the CDR3: TGTGCCAGCAGCTTATACAGGGACGGGGAGCTGTTTTTT. Translating gives CASSLYRDGELFF.

This clone was seen more than once but under ten times. CDR3 loop: CASSLESDTQYF. The CDR3 bases are TGTGCCAGCAGCTTAGAGTCAGATACGCAGTATTTT. The chain couples TRBV11-2 to TRBJ2-3; D gene unclear. The ends were cut back, 0 bases at V and 4 bases at J, with 2 bases in the middle. Germline V gene sequence: CDR1 SGHAT, CDR2 FQNNGV. The CDR3 extends over 12 amino acids.

This clone is judged medium-sized (0.01 to 0.1%). V is TRBV21-1 and J is TRBJ1-1. TRBV21-1 is recorded as a pseudogene. The CDR3 has 11 amino acids. DNA of the CDR3: TGTGCTCTGCCGGGGCGGACTGAAGCTTTCTTT. Translating gives CALPGRTEAFF.

In DNA form, the CDR3 reads TGTGCCAGCAGTTACGGGGAAAGGGAGGCTGAAGCTTTCTTT. The encoded protein is CASSYGEREAEAFF. This sequence joins TRBV6-5 and TRBJ1-1; D is unresolved. Germline V gene lookup returns CDR1 MNHEY and CDR2 SVGAGI. The V end was cut by 2 bases, the J end by 6 bases, with 13 bases between. The CDR3 is 14 residues long.

The genes are TRBV5-1 and TRBJ2-1, with TRBD2 matching 9 bases. With V trimmed by 0 bases and J by 6 bases, 4 bases remained unmatched. Per the germline V gene, CDR1 is SGHRS and CDR2 is YFSETQ. This CDR3 has 15 amino acids. The CDR3 nucleotides read TGCGCCAGCAGCTTGGATGCAGCGGGGGGCAATGAGCAGTTCTTC. It specifies CASSLDAAGGNEQFF.

The chain combines TRBV27 with TRBJ1-5; D possibly corresponds to TRBD1 (5 bases). CDR3 length: 14 residues. Per germline, CDR1 MNHEY and CDR2 SMNVEV (reference sequence). V was pared by 3 bases and J by 3 bases, with 9 bases between. Written as DNA, the CDR3 is TGTGCCAGCAGTTTTCAGGGTTCCAATCAGCCCCAGCATTTT. This translates into CASSFQGSNQPQHF.

The chain uses TRBV19 and TRBJ1-5; D may be TRBD1 (6 bases). CDR3 length equals 15 residues. Germline CDR1 LNHDA, CDR2 SQIVND (reference sequence). Between the trimmed V and J ends, which lost 6 bases and 6 bases, there was a span of 18 bases. The CDR3 is CASSLAWGGIQPQHF. As DNA, the CDR3 is TGTGCCAGTAGCCTCGCTTGGGGGGGCATTCAGCCCCAGCATTTT.

The chain couples TRBV7-2 to TRBJ2-5; TRBD2 is a possible D gene (6 bases). CDR1 is SGHTA, CDR2 FQGNSA, per germline. The CDR3 sequence is 15 residues long. V gave up 2 bases and J gave up 10 bases, with 20 bases separating them. In DNA form, the CDR3 reads TGTGCCAGCAGCTTACAGACTAGATCGGCGGGTGGCCAGTACTTC. Its protein is CASSLQTRSAGGQYF.

This sequence joins TRBV7-9 and TRBJ2-3; D gene ambiguous. The length of the CDR3 is 16 residues. Trimming left V 2 bases short and J 0 bases short, with 12 bases between. The germline V gene has CDR1 SEHNR and CDR2 FQNEAQ (reference sequence). DNA of the CDR3: TGTGCCAGCAGCTTACTAAAATACCCTAGCACAGATACGCAGTATTTT. Its protein product is CASSLLKYPSTDTQYF. Full variable domain (missing parts from reference TRBV7-9 and TRBJ2-3): DTGVSQNPRHKITKRGQNVTFRCDPISEHNRLYWYRQTLGQGPEFLTYFQNEAQLEKSRLLSDRFSAERPKGSFSTLEIQRTEQGDSAMYLCASSLLKYPSTDTQYFGPGTRLTVL.

The gene calls are TRBV7-8 and TRBJ2-3; D possibly uses TRBD1 or TRBD2 (5 bases each). CDR1 is SGHVS and CDR2 is FQNEAQ in the germline V gene. This CDR3 has 13 amino acids. Trimming pared 1 base from V and 5 bases from J, leaving 7 bases between. The CDR3 nucleotides read TGTGCCAGCAGCTTAGGAGGGGAAGATACGCAGTATTTT. Amino acids: CASSLGGEDTQYF.

This clone was observed once. The chain has TRBV25-1 and TRBJ1-4; 9 nucleotides match TRBD1. V lost 0 bases, J lost 7 bases, and 12 bases stayed unmatched. Germline CDR1 MGHDK, CDR2 SYGVNS. The CDR3 spans 18 residues. CDR3 bases: TGTGCCAGCAGTGAATATGGTGGAGCCGGGACAGGGTCTGAAAAACTGTTTTTT. Amino acid sequence: CASSEYGGAGTGSEKLFF.

This clone was seen a handful of times. The gene calls are TRBV18 and TRBJ2-1; perhaps D is TRBD1 or TRBD2 (5 bases each). This CDR3 has 14 amino acids. Germline V gene lookup returns CDR1 KGHSH and CDR2 LQKENI. V was cut by 4 bases and J by 5 bases, with 12 bases left in between. For the CDR3, the DNA is TGTGCCAGCTCACTAGCGACAGCCAACAATGAGCAGTTCTTC. It translates to CASSLATANNEQFF.

The rearrangement joins TRBV10-3 to TRBJ2-7; 11 bases align to TRBD1. Unmatched junction bases numbered 4, after V lost 6 bases and J lost 0 bases. Looked up from germline, CDR1 is ENHRY and CDR2 is SYGVKD. This CDR3 comprises 15 residues. CDR3 in DNA: TGTGCCATCAGCAGGGACAGGGGGAGCTCCTACGAGCAGTACTTC. This translates into CAISRDRGSSYEQYF.

The chain links TRBV5-6 to TRBJ2-3, with 13 nucleotides matching TRBD2. The CDR3 extends over 16 amino acids. Germline V gene sequence: CDR1 SGHDT, CDR2 YYEEEE. The J segment lost 0 bases and the V segment lost 4 bases, leaving 2 bases of the junction unmatched. CDR3 amino acids: CASSKLAGGSTDTQYF. CDR3 DNA sequence: TGTGCCAGCAGCAAACTAGCGGGGGGGAGCACAGATACGCAGTATTTT.